This T cell receptor (beta chain) was identified in a study of blood T cell repertoires in COVID-19. Overall study: Sources were T cells, B-cell-depleted T cells, or PBMCs; the material itself was cDNA or gDNA.

In the original processing: By means of reference gene primer amplification, nucleated cell counts were estimated. The method was immunoSEQ multiplex PCR; TCRdb's version includes in-frame clones alone and lacks a portion of them. V, J and clone size are taken as reported in that table, and D and trimming were inferred from the DNA itself. The repertoire holds 200,000 or so clones, with about nine tenths as singletons. There are 16 residues in the CDR3. With 4 bases removed from V and 7 bases from J, the gap between germline ends came to 23 bases. Germline V gene data show CDR1 as SGHTA and CDR2 as FQGNSA.

The sample taken for sequencing was peripheral blood. The chain links TRBV7-2 to TRBJ2-7; no firm D call. This clonotype originated in a man in his 60s who had recovered from COVID-19. The CDR3 sequence is CASSSTGVALGREQYF. The CDR3, as DNA: TGTGCCAGCAGCTCGACCGGCGTCGCCCTTGGCAGGGAGCAGTACTTC. The complete variable domain, with remaining parts taken from reference TRBV7-2 and TRBJ2-7, reads GAGVSQSPSNKVTEKGKDVELRCDPISGHTALYWYRQSLGQGLEFLIYFQGNSAPDKSGLPSDRFSAERTGGSVSTLTIQRTQQEDSAVYLCASSSTGVALGREQYFGPGTRLTVT.